These 20 T cell receptor beta chains came from one sample sequenced in a study of control samples from healthy donors and cancer patients. The repertoire was sequenced with immunoSEQ multiplex PCR; TCRdb's copy has only in-frame clones and lacks some. The data show roughly 130,000 clones, about 92% seen once. Sequencing used PBMCs. The receptors originated from a man in his fifties or sixties with head and neck cancer.

In this sample, this clone turned up once. This chain uses TRBV29-1 with TRBJ2-7; 9 bases line up with TRBD1. The CDR3 is 13 amino acids. Losses at the gene ends were 7 bases for V and 5 bases for J; bases not matched to a gene: 9. Germline V gene data show CDR1 as SQVTM and CDR2 as ANQGSEA. CDR3 coding DNA: TGCAGCGGAGCGGGACAGGGTCTCAACGAGCAGTACTTC. Its translation: CSGAGQGLNEQYF.

The V gene is TRBV3-1 (or the pseudogene TRBV3-2), the J gene TRBJ1-1; D unresolved. V was pared by 5 bases and J by 4 bases, with 14 bases between. The CDR3 is made up of 14 amino acids. Germline V gene sequence: CDR1 LGHDT, CDR2 YNNKEL (reference sequence). The CDR3 sequence is CASSVRGRSTEAFF. In DNA, the CDR3 is TGTGCCAGCAGCGTACGAGGGAGGAGCACTGAAGCTTTCTTT.

This chain connects TRBV4-2 to TRBJ1-1, with unresolved D. Trimming took off 0 bases at V and 12 bases at J, with 8 bases between the two ends. Germline values: CDR1 LGHNA, CDR2 YNFKEQ. The CDR3 totals 11 residues. The CDR3 DNA follows: TGTGCCAGCAGCCAAGATGACGCGCCTTTCTTT. Amino acid sequence: CASSQDDAPFF.

The rearrangement joins TRBV6-2 or TRBV6-3 to TRBJ2-2; D perhaps matches TRBD1 (6 bases). CDR3 size: 16 residues. V was clipped by 5 bases and J by 4 bases, with 17 bases between them. Germline assignment: CDR1 MNHEY and CDR2 SVGEGT. In DNA, the CDR3 is TGTGCCAGCAGTCGTGACGTGGGGGCCCCCACCGGGGAGCTGTTTTTT. Encoded protein: CASSRDVGAPTGELFF.

The chain employs TRBV7-8 and TRBJ1-3; no reliable D call. This CDR3 is built from 16 residues. Per germline, CDR1 SGHVS and CDR2 FQNEAQ. V gave up 5 bases and J gave up 0 bases, with 14 bases separating them. The DNA of the CDR3 is TGTGCCAGCAGCCCAGCTGGGATTTCCTCTGGAAACACCATATATTTT. It codes for CASSPAGISSGNTIYF.

This chain joins TRBV29-1 and TRBJ2-3, with a weak D call TRBD1 (6 bases). V lost 6 bases to trimming and J lost 0 bases, with 13 bases between them. This CDR3 has 14 residues. Germline assignment: CDR1 SQVTM and CDR2 ANQGSEA. The CDR3 is CSVSGTPSTDTQYF. DNA for the CDR3: TGCAGCGTGTCCGGGACACCGAGCACAGATACGCAGTATTTT.

The chain has TRBV7-3 and TRBJ1-1; the D is unclear. The V gene lost 3 bases and the J gene lost 1 base, with 6 bases spanning the gap. The germline gives CDR1 SGHTA, CDR2 FQGTGA. The CDR3 is 13 residues long. The CDR3 protein is CASSFARNTEAFF. As DNA, the CDR3 is TGTGCCAGCAGCTTTGCCAGGAACACTGAAGCTTTCTTT.

The rearrangement links TRBV7-2 to TRBJ2-7; no firm D call. Germline assignment: CDR1 SGHTA and CDR2 FQGNSA. The CDR3 sequence is 14 residues long. The V end lost 4 bases, the J end lost 5 bases, and 15 bases lay between the germline ends. The chain's CDR3 is CASSSGMVVDEQYF. Written as DNA, the CDR3 is TGTGCCAGCAGCTCGGGCATGGTGGTCGACGAGCAGTACTTC.

This sequence joins TRBV9 and TRBJ2-3, with D possibly called TRBD1 or TRBD2 (5 bases each). The ends were cut back, 3 bases at V and 2 bases at J, with 16 bases in the middle. The CDR3 runs to 16 residues. Germline loops: CDR1 SGDLS, CDR2 YYNGEE. The CDR3 region is CASSGYTGTPTDTQYF. In DNA form, the CDR3 reads TGTGCCAGCAGCGGGTACACCGGGACCCCCACAGATACGCAGTATTTT.

The CDR3 DNA reads TGTGCCAGCAGCCCCACAGGCGGTGGGACTGAAGCTTTCTTT. This codes for CASSPTGGGTEAFF. The chain recombines TRBV7-2 with TRBJ1-1; D may be TRBD1 (5 bases). This CDR3 has 14 residues. Germline V gene data show CDR1 as SGHTA and CDR2 as FQGNSA. Trimming removed 5 bases from V and 5 bases from J, with 15 bases in between.

The chain combines TRBV6-1 with TRBJ1-2; no firm D call. V lost 0 bases, J lost 7 bases, and 12 bases lay in between. Germline V gene data show CDR1 as MNHNS and CDR2 as SASEGT. This CDR3 has 14 residues. CDR3 coding DNA: TGTGCCAGCAGTGAAGCCGGAGGGTCTGGTGGCTACACCTTC. It codes for CASSEAGGSGGYTF.

This chain connects TRBV5-1 to TRBJ2-3; D is perhaps TRBD2 (6 bases). CDR1 SGHRS and CDR2 YFSETQ come from the germline V gene. V dropped 5 bases and J dropped 2 bases, with 15 bases sitting between them. The CDR3 runs 15 residues. As DNA, the CDR3 is TGCGCCAGCAGTCTTACTAGCCTCCTCACAGATACGCAGTATTTT. It specifies CASSLTSLLTDTQYF.

Turning to this clone: Mismatch with germline at one junction end may stem from a read error. J is TRBJ2-7 and V is TRBV18; 7 positions match TRBD1. This CDR3 is 13 amino acids long. The germline gives CDR1 KGHSH, CDR2 LQKENI. CDR3 bases: TGTGCCAGCTCACCAGGCTGGGGGACAGCCGTCCCCTTC. Protein product: CASSPGWGTAVPF.

This clone was counted a single time. This sequence joins TRBV29-1 and TRBJ2-1; 7 nucleotides match TRBD1. The CDR3 runs 12 residues. J gave up 5 bases and V 7 bases, and 5 bases lay outside the gene matches. Germline-derived CDR1 and CDR2 are SQVTM and ANQGSEA. CDR3 loop: CSGWGQNNEQFF. CDR3 in DNA: TGCAGCGGCTGGGGACAGAACAATGAGCAGTTCTTC.

Written as DNA, the CDR3 is TGTGCCACCCATCCGGGACTAGCCGACGAGCAGTACTTC. It yields the protein CATHPGLADEQYF. The rearrangement links TRBV28 to TRBJ2-7; 9 bases are shared with TRBD2. The CDR3 sequence is 13 residues long. J was trimmed by 5 bases and V by 10 bases; bases with no gene match: 9. In germline, CDR1 is MDHEN, CDR2 SYDVKM. Filled out from reference TRBV28 and TRBJ2-7, the complete variable domain reads DVKVTQSSRYLVKRTGEKVFLECVQDMDHENMFWYRQDPGLGLRLIYFSYDVKMKEKGDIPEGYSVSREKKERFSLILESASTNQTSMYLCATHPGLADEQYFGPGTRLTVT.

The genes are TRBV19 and TRBJ2-3, with 12 positions matching TRBD2. The CDR3 loop spans 14 amino acids. V gave up 11 bases and J gave up 6 bases; unmatched junction bases: 9. From germline, CDR1 is LNHDA and CDR2 SQIVND (reference sequence). CDR3 DNA: TGTGCCGGATCTAGCGGGGGGGCCGGGGATACGCAGTATTTT. Residues: CAGSSGGAGDTQYF.

This chain connects TRBV7-2 to TRBJ1-5, with D uncertain. Between the trimmed V and J ends, which lost 7 bases and 3 bases, there was a span of 25 bases. The germline V gene has CDR1 SGHTA and CDR2 FQGNSA. The CDR3 extends over 18 amino acids. DNA of the CDR3: TGTGCCAGCACCCCGATGGACGGAAGCCTCGCGGACAATCAGCCCCAGCATTTT. Translation gives CASTPMDGSLADNQPQHF.

This chain connects TRBV6-5 to TRBJ2-2; 9 bases are shared with TRBD1. This CDR3 comprises 14 residues. Unmatched junction bases numbered 2, after V lost 6 bases and J lost 3 bases. Germline values: CDR1 MNHEY, CDR2 SVGAGI. The CDR3 reads CASSRTGDTGELFF. CDR3 sequence (DNA): TGTGCCAGCAGCCGGACAGGGGACACCGGGGAGCTGTTTTTT.

The gene calls are TRBV14 and TRBJ1-1; a possible D gene is TRBD1 (6 bases). The CDR3 runs 15 residues. Germline values: CDR1 SGHDN, CDR2 FVKESK. The V end was cut by 4 bases, the J end by 5 bases, with 17 bases between. The CDR3 spells CASSPPMGAQTEAFF. The CDR3 DNA sequence: TGTGCCAGCAGCCCACCTATGGGGGCGCAAACTGAAGCTTTCTTT. The full variable domain, rest sourced from reference TRBV14 and TRBJ1-1, is EAGVTQFPSHSVIEKGQTVTLRCDPISGHDNLYWYRRVMGKEIKFLLHFVKESKQDESGMPNNRFLAERTGGTYSTLKVQPAELEDSGVYFCASSPPMGAQTEAFFGQGTRLTVV.

This clone was seen just once. J is TRBJ1-5 and V is TRBV9; D not certain. CDR3 size: 13 residues. Trimming pared 4 bases from V and 0 bases from J, leaving 5 bases between. The germline CDR1 and CDR2 sequences are SGDLS and YYNGEE. The CDR3 spells CASSPGSNQPQHF. CDR3 sequence (DNA): TGTGCCAGCAGCCCAGGTAGCAATCAGCCCCAGCATTTT.